These 24 T cell receptor beta chains share one sample of origin, sequenced in a study of shared clonotypes between healthy human individuals. Measured with immunoSEQ multiplex PCR; TCRdb has only the in-frame clones, and not every one. Counted here are roughly 700,000 clones, 80% to 95% occurring once; the ten biggest clones make up 30% to 40%. The specimen was memory CD8+ T cells from PBMCs. The subset was: CD45RO+ cells pooled with CCR7-negative TemRA cells. These receptors originate from a man between 18 and 35 years old in good health. Some clones in this sample may be carry-over from other donors' samples.

The rearrangement uses TRBV5-4 and TRBJ2-1; 10 positions match TRBD2. The germline V gene has CDR1 SGHNT and CDR2 YYREEE (reference sequence). The V gene end was trimmed by 4 bases and the J gene end by 7 bases; junction bases not matched to a gene: 11. CDR3 length: 16 amino acids. CDR3 protein: CASSPGLAAGANEQFF. The CDR3 DNA sequence: TGTGCCAGCAGCCCCGGACTAGCGGCGGGGGCGAATGAGCAGTTCTTC.

The V gene is TRBV28, the J gene TRBJ2-2, with D maybe TRBD1 (5 bases). Germline V gene sequence: CDR1 MDHEN, CDR2 SYDVKM. This CDR3 has 16 amino acids. With 4 bases removed from V and 1 base from J, the gap between germline ends came to 13 bases. CDR3 DNA: TGTGCCAGCAGTTCGTTGGACACCGGGAACACCGGGGAGCTGTTTTTT. Its translation is CASSSLDTGNTGELFF.

The chain employs TRBV7-2 and TRBJ2-2; D might be TRBD1 or TRBD2, each matching 5 bases. The CDR3 contains 15 residues. Per the germline V gene, CDR1 is SGHTA and CDR2 is FQGNSA. V shed 4 bases and J shed 1 base, with 10 bases lying between them. The CDR3 region has the DNA TGTGCCAGCAGCTCCCGGGACGGGAACACCGGGGAGCTGTTTTTT. This translates into CASSSRDGNTGELFF. Looking up the rest from reference TRBV7-2 and TRBJ2-2 gives the full variable domain: GAGVSQSPSNKVTEKGKDVELRCDPISGHTALYWYRQSLGQGLEFLIYFQGNSAPDKSGLPSDRFSAERTGGSVSTLTIQRTQQEDSAVYLCASSSRDGNTGELFFGEGSRLTVL.

The genes are TRBV5-6 and TRBJ2-1; D possibly corresponds to TRBD2 (6 bases). Germline assignment: CDR1 SGHDT and CDR2 YYEEEE. This CDR3 has 15 residues. Deletions cut 4 bases from V and 4 bases from J, with 15 bases between. The CDR3 DNA follows: TGTGCCAGCAGCCCCGACTTGGCGGGGTACAATGAGCAGTTCTTC. Protein: CASSPDLAGYNEQFF. Using reference TRBV5-6 and TRBJ2-1 for the parts outside the CDR3, the full variable domain is DAGVTQSPTHLIKTRGQQVTLRCSPKSGHDTVSWYQQALGQGPQFIFQYYEEEERQRGNFPDRFSGHQFPNYSSELNVNALLLGDSALYLCASSPDLAGYNEQFFGPGTRLTVL.

The genes are TRBV7-9 and TRBJ2-5, with a weak D call TRBD1 (6 bases). V was clipped by 7 bases and J by 5 bases, with 20 bases between them. Germline loops: CDR1 SEHNR, CDR2 FQNEAQ (reference sequence). The CDR3 sequence is 15 residues long. The CDR3 region is CASIQGSKFRETQYF. Here the CDR3 DNA reads TGTGCCAGCATACAGGGTTCTAAATTTCGGGAGACCCAGTACTTC.

This chain links TRBV2 with TRBJ2-7, with a weak D call TRBD2 (5 bases). The CDR3 covers 13 residues. In germline, CDR1 is SNHLY, CDR2 FYNNEI. The V gene lost 10 bases and the J gene lost 0 bases, with 13 bases spanning the gap. The CDR3 is CAKLDGDSYEQYF. CDR3 nucleotides: TGTGCCAAATTGGACGGGGACTCCTACGAGCAGTACTTC.

This sequence joins TRBV30 and TRBJ1-1, with TRBD1 matching over 10 bases. CDR1 and CDR2 (germline): GTSNPN, SVGIG (reference sequence). The CDR3 is made up of 18 amino acids. After removal of 3 bases from V and 4 bases from J, the junction contained 17 bases not matched to a gene. The CDR3 coding sequence is TGTGCCTGGAGCCCTGACAGGGGGCCTATTTATCTGAGCACTGAAGCTTTCTTT. Translated, it gives CAWSPDRGPIYLSTEAFF.

The rearrangement links TRBV10-3 to TRBJ2-5, with a weak D call TRBD2 (6 bases). Germline V lookup: CDR1 ENHRY, CDR2 SYGVKD. This CDR3 has 14 amino acids. Trimming shortened V by 2 bases and J by 3 bases, and 10 bases separated the two germline ends. In DNA, the CDR3 is TGTGCCATCAGTGAGGCGGGACCTAAAGAGACCCAGTACTTC. Translating it yields CAISEAGPKETQYF.

This clone has only one observation. V gene TRBV7-9 combines with J gene TRBJ2-7; 9 positions agree with TRBD1. With 4 bases clipped from V and 0 bases from J, the junction kept 13 bases outside the gene matches. The CDR3 covers 18 residues. Germline values: CDR1 SEHNR, CDR2 FQNEAQ (reference sequence). The CDR3, as DNA: TGTGCCAGCAGCTCCGGGGACGCCGGGACAGGGAGCTCCTACGAGCAGTACTTC. Its translation is CASSSGDAGTGSSYEQYF.

This chain uses TRBV27 with TRBJ1-1; 10 bases are a match to TRBD1. V was clipped by 5 bases and J by 0 bases; unmatched bases: 9. Germline CDR1 is MNHEY and CDR2 is SMNVEV (reference sequence). This CDR3 has 17 amino acids. As DNA, the CDR3 is TGTGCCAGCAGTGACCGGGACAGGGGTCGGGTGAACACTGAAGCTTTCTTT. This translates into CASSDRDRGRVNTEAFF.

The V call is TRBV12-5, the J call TRBJ2-2; D possibly corresponds to TRBD2 (6 bases). V was cut by 4 bases and J by 7 bases, with 7 bases left in between. This CDR3 has 12 residues. Germline V lookup: CDR1 LGHNT, CDR2 FRNRAP. CDR3 nucleotide sequence: TGTGCTAGTGGTTCTAGCGTCGGGGAGCTGTTTTTT. Its translation: CASGSSVGELFF.

V usage is TRBV27 and J usage is TRBJ2-7; perhaps TRBD1 as D (5 bases). Germline CDR1 reads MNHEY; CDR2 reads SMNVEV (reference sequence). This CDR3 contains 15 residues. Trimming left V 3 bases short and J 2 bases short, with 14 bases between. The CDR3 loop is CASSFVAEQAYEQYF. Written as DNA, the CDR3 is TGTGCCAGCAGTTTCGTGGCAGAACAGGCCTACGAGCAGTACTTC.

V gene TRBV6-1 combines with J gene TRBJ2-7; D is ambiguous. Trimming cost V 10 bases and J 0 bases, with 10 bases left between them. The CDR3 length is 12 residues. Germline CDR1 and CDR2: MNHNS and SASEGT. The CDR3 reads CAIEQTSYEQYF. The DNA for the CDR3 is TGTGCCATTGAGCAGACCTCCTACGAGCAGTACTTC.

The chain employs TRBV13 and TRBJ1-1; 7 bases map to TRBD1. The CDR3 has 14 amino acids. Germline CDR1 and CDR2: PRHDT and FYEKMQ (reference sequence). Losses at the gene ends were 7 bases for V and 1 base for J; bases not matched to a gene: 6. The CDR3 DNA sequence: TGTGCCAGCACCGAGAGGGGGCCGAACACTGAAGCTTTCTTT. It is translated as CASTERGPNTEAFF.

This chain uses TRBV7-9 with TRBJ1-2; TRBD1 is a possible D gene (5 bases). Trimming pared 5 bases from V and 8 bases from J, leaving 15 bases between. The CDR3 runs 13 residues. Germline V gives CDR1 SEHNR, CDR2 FQNEAQ (reference sequence). CDR3 sequence reads: CASSPGGGSGYTF. CDR3 DNA sequence: TGTGCCAGCAGCCCGGGGGGAGGGAGCGGCTACACCTTC.

J is TRBJ2-1 and V is TRBV5-1; 16 bases map to TRBD2. The CDR3 is 18 residues long. CDR1 is SGHRS and CDR2 is YFSETQ in the germline V gene. With 4 bases clipped from V and 8 bases from J, the junction kept 12 bases outside the gene matches. In DNA form, the CDR3 reads TGCGCCAGCAGCCGGGAGGGACTAGCGGGAGGGCCTATCTATGAGCAGTTCTTC. Translation: CASSREGLAGGPIYEQFF.

The CDR3 region has the DNA TGTGCCACTACAGGTAATTTCTTCTCCTACGAGCAGTACTTC. Protein product: CATTGNFFSYEQYF. The chain has TRBV6-1 and TRBJ2-7, with D possibly being TRBD1 (5 bases). Germline V gene data show CDR1 as MNHNS and CDR2 as SASEGT. The CDR3 sequence is 14 residues long. Trimming shortened V by 10 bases and J by 0 bases, and 16 bases separated the two germline ends.

This chain connects TRBV28 to TRBJ1-3; D unresolved. Trimming stripped 2 bases from V and 3 bases from J, with 20 bases between. This CDR3 comprises 18 residues. CDR1 and CDR2 from the germline V gene are MDHEN and SYDVKM. The CDR3 spells CASSLGSWIANDGNTIYF. CDR3 nucleotides: TGTGCCAGCAGTTTAGGAAGTTGGATCGCGAACGATGGAAACACCATATATTTT.

This sequence joins TRBV27 and TRBJ1-6; a weak D match, TRBD1 (6 bases). In germline, CDR1 is MNHEY, CDR2 SMNVEV (reference sequence). The CDR3 is 16 amino acids. Trimming removed 5 bases from V and 5 bases from J, with 16 bases in between. In DNA form, the CDR3 reads TGTGCCAGCAGTCCCCTGACAGGACGTAATAATTCACCCCTCCACTTT. Encoded protein: CASSPLTGRNNSPLHF.

The chain joins TRBV6-5 to TRBJ2-7; D is ambiguous. There are 15 residues in the CDR3. V lost 2 bases to trimming and J lost 6 bases, with 17 bases between them. Germline CDR1 and CDR2: MNHEY and SVGAGI. CDR3: CASSYTVTGRAEQYF. The CDR3 coding sequence is TGTGCCAGCAGTTACACAGTGACCGGTCGAGCCGAGCAGTACTTC.

This clone was seen more than once but under ten times. V gene TRBV2 combines with J gene TRBJ1-1; D gene uncertain. The ends were cut back, 6 bases at V and 8 bases at J, with 7 bases in the middle. In germline, CDR1 is SNHLY, CDR2 FYNNEI. This CDR3 contains 10 residues. The CDR3 DNA reads TGTGCCAGCAGGCGTATAGAAGCTTTCTTT. Protein product: CASRRIEAFF.

The chain couples TRBV10-1 to TRBJ2-5, with D unclear. This CDR3 contains 12 residues. V lost 0 bases and J 4 bases, leaving 3 bases between the germline ends. The germline CDR1 and CDR2 sequences are WNHNN and SYGVQD (reference sequence). The CDR3 nucleotides are TGCGCCAGCAGTGAGTCCCTAGAGACCCAGTACTTC. Its translation is CASSESLETQYF.

The J gene is TRBJ1-4, the V gene TRBV4-3; possibly TRBD1 for D (5 bases). Germline V gives CDR1 LGHNA, CDR2 YSLEER. V gave up 1 base and J gave up 3 bases, with 9 bases separating them. CDR3 length equals 15 residues. CDR3 nucleotide sequence: TGCGCCAGCAGCCAAGGTTCGGGGGCTAATGAAAAACTGTTTTTT. It is translated as CASSQGSGANEKLFF.

The chain is built from TRBV19 and TRBJ2-4; 11 bases fit TRBD2. V shed 7 bases and J 5 bases; nucleotides not matched to a gene: 16. Germline V lookup: CDR1 LNHDA, CDR2 SQIVND (reference sequence). This CDR3 contains 18 residues. The CDR3 sequence is CASTSGLADTRLENIQYF. The DNA of the CDR3 is TGTGCCAGTACCTCGGGACTAGCGGACACCCGATTGGAAAACATTCAGTACTTC. Complete variable domain (other parts from reference TRBV19 and TRBJ2-4): DGGITQSPKYLFRKEGQNVTLSCEQNLNHDAMYWYRQDPGQGLRLIYYSQIVNDFQKGDIAEGYSVSREKKESFPLTVTSAQKNPTAFYLCASTSGLADTRLENIQYFGAGTRLSVL.